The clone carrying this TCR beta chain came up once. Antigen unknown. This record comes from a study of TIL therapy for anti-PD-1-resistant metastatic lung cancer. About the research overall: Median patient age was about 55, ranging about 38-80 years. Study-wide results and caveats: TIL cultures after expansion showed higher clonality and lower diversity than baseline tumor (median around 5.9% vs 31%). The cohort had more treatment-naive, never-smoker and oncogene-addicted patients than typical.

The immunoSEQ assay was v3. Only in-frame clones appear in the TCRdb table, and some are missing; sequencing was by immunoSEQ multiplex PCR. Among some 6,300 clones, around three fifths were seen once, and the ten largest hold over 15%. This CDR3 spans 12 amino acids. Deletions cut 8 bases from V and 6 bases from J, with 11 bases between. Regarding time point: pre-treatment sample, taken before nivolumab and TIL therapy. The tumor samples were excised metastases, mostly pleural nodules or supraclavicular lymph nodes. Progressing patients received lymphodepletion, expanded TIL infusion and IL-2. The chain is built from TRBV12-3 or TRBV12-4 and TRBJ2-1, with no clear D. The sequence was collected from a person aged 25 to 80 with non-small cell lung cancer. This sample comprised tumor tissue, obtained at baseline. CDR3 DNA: TGTGCCAGCCTCAATGAGGCCAATGAGCAGTTCTTC. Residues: CASLNEANEQFF.